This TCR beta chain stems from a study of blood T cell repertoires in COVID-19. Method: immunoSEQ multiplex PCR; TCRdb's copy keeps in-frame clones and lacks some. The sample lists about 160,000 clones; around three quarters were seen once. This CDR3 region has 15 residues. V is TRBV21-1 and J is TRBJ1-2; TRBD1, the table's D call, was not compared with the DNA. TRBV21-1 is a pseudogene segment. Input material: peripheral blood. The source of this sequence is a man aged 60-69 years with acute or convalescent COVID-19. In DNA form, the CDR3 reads TGTGCCAGCAGCAAGGACAGCACGGCAAGTTATGGCTACACCTTC. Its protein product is CASSKDSTASYGYTF.